Presented here are 8 T cell receptor beta chains from one specimen sequenced in a study of cytomegalovirus exposure and HLA in healthy donors. The PCR was carried out with 60 Vbeta primers and 13 Jbeta primers. Here immunoSEQ multiplex PCR was the method, and the copy in TCRdb shows in-frame clones only, minus some. In the table there are around 80,000 clones, about 68% of which are singletons. Source material: PBMCs. Receptors originate from a man aged 35-49 years in good health and CMV-seropositive.

This clone was observed a handful of times. The chain links TRBV15 to TRBJ2-5; D is ambiguous. The CDR3 is 13 residues long. The V and J ends lost 0 bases and 0 bases respectively, with 2 bases between them. Germline CDR1 LNHNV, CDR2 YYDKDF (reference sequence). CDR3 coding DNA: TGTGCCACCAGCAGAGACAACCAAGAGACCCAGTACTTC. Amino acid sequence: CATSRDNQETQYF.

This clone was observed once. The rearrangement joins TRBV10-3 to TRBJ2-2; no clear D gene. Germline loops: CDR1 ENHRY, CDR2 SYGVKD. The V end lost 2 bases, the J end lost 8 bases, and 9 bases lay between the germline ends. The CDR3 runs 13 residues. In nucleotides, the CDR3 is TGTGCCATCAGTGAGACAGCCGGAGGGGAGCTGTTTTTT. It specifies CAISETAGGELFF.

About this clone itself: The same CDR3 also results from other DNA sequences found in this sample. The chain links TRBV2 to TRBJ2-7, with D perhaps matching TRBD1 (5 bases). The CDR3 has 14 amino acids. Germline V gene sequence: CDR1 SNHLY, CDR2 FYNNEI. V lost 5 bases, J lost 2 bases, and 13 bases lay in between. CDR3 region: CASSKEKTAYEQYF. The CDR3 region has the DNA TGTGCCAGCAGTAAAGAGAAGACAGCCTACGAGCAGTACTTC.

The rearrangement links TRBV7-2 to TRBJ1-6; unclear D gene. V was clipped by 1 base and J by 5 bases, with 9 bases between them. The CDR3 runs to 15 residues. CDR1 and CDR2 from the germline V gene are SGHTA and FQGNSA. The CDR3 spells CASSLDQADNSPLHF. In DNA, the CDR3 is TGTGCCAGCAGCTTAGACCAGGCTGATAATTCACCCCTCCACTTT.

This clone is a singleton in its sample. The chain carries TRBV5-1 and TRBJ2-2; 8 nucleotides line up with TRBD2. Germline trimming cut 0 bases from V and 6 bases from J; bases unmatched to any gene: 4. CDR1 is SGHRS and CDR2 is YFSETQ in the germline V gene. The CDR3 is 15 residues long. The CDR3, as DNA: TGCGCCAGCAGCTTGGACGGGGGGGCCGCCGGGGAGCTGTTTTTT. Amino acids: CASSLDGGAAGELFF.

V is TRBV6-1 and J is TRBJ1-5, with D unresolved. The germline CDR1 and CDR2 sequences are MNHNS and SASEGT. V was pared by 4 bases and J by 6 bases, with 10 bases between. CDR3 length equals 13 residues. CDR3 residues: CASSVGGSQPQHF. In nucleotides, the CDR3 is TGTGCCAGCAGTGTAGGAGGTTCTCAGCCCCAGCATTTT.

The chain is built from TRBV27 and TRBJ2-2, with 8 bases aligning to TRBD1. Germline lookup yields CDR1 MNHEY and CDR2 SMNVEV (reference sequence). The CDR3 loop spans 15 amino acids. Germline trimming cut 6 bases from V and 3 bases from J; bases unmatched to any gene: 6. CDR3 bases: TGTGCCAGCAGGTCAGGGGGCGGGTACACCGGGGAGCTGTTTTTT. Translation gives CASRSGGGYTGELFF.

This clone was seen only a few times. The V call is TRBV5-1, the J call TRBJ1-2; 10 bases map to TRBD1. From germline, CDR1 is SGHRS and CDR2 YFSETQ. CDR3 length: 15 amino acids. With V trimmed by 4 bases and J by 4 bases, 7 bases remained unmatched. The CDR3, as DNA: TGCGCCAGCAGCGACGGGACAGGGGTGGCCTATGGCTACACCTTC. It translates to CASSDGTGVAYGYTF. The full variable domain, with the rest looked up from reference TRBV5-1 and TRBJ1-2, is KAGVTQTPRYLIKTRGQQVTLSCSPISGHRSVSWYQQTPGQGLQFLFEYFSETQRNKGNFPGRFSGRQFSNSRSEMNVSTLELGDSALYLCASSDGTGVAYGYTFGSGTRLTVV.